These T cell receptor beta chains were read from a single sample in a study of Tregs in tolerant kidney transplant recipients. Sequencing was performed with immunoSEQ multiplex PCR; in TCRdb, only in-frame clones are kept and a portion is missing. The data show tens of thousands of clones, with roughly 93% seen just once and 0.46% held by the top ten. This specimen consisted of CD4+ T cells from blood, obtained before the transplant. The receptors were sampled from a human donor who received a combined kidney and bone marrow transplant. CDR3s include the opening cysteine and the closing phenylalanine or tryptophan. Fields, in order: CDR3 DNA, CDR3 protein, V gene, clone size, D gene, J gene. The D gene is left open where the match is weak. Rows give clone size only sometimes, using once, few, many, or a class for an expanded clone.

DNA: TGTGCCAGCAGCACGTACAGGGGGCCAAATGAAAAACTGTTTTTT; CDR3: CASSTYRGPNEKLFF; V: TRBV5-6; size: few; D: TRBD1; J: TRBJ1-4
DNA: TGTGCCACTACCCGGACTGCTGTGAACACTGAAGCTTTCTTT; CDR3: CATTRTAVNTEAFF; V: TRBV19; size: once; D: -; J: TRBJ1-1
DNA: TGCAGCGCCATGTTTACGGGTCTAAGTAATTCACCCCTCCACTTT; CDR3: CSAMFTGLSNSPLHF; V: TRBV29-1; size: -; D: -; J: TRBJ1-6
DNA: TGTGCCTGGAGTGCTTCTCCAGTATTACGGTACTTC; CDR3: CAWSASPVLRYF; V: TRBV30; size: -; D: -; J: TRBJ2-7
DNA: TGTGCCAGCAGTGACCAAACCCCGGGCTACGAGCAGTACTTC; CDR3: CASSDQTPGYEQYF; V: TRBV6-1; size: -; D: -; J: TRBJ2-7
DNA: TGTGCCAGTACAGGGGGCTATGGCTACACCTTC; CDR3: CASTGGYGYTF; V: TRBV19; size: -; D: TRBD1; J: TRBJ1-2
DNA: TGTGCCAGCAGCGTTTCCGGGACTAGCACTGAGCAGTTCTTC; CDR3: CASSVSGTSTEQFF; V: TRBV9; size: -; D: TRBD2; J: TRBJ2-1
DNA: TGTGCCAGCAGCTCGACCCCTGGACAGGGGAATTCCCCCCTCCACTTT; CDR3: CASSSTPGQGNSPLHF; V: TRBV7-9; size: -; D: TRBD1; J: TRBJ1-6
DNA: TGTGCCAGCAAATTGGAGCGGGAGATGACAGATACGCAGTATTTT; CDR3: CASKLEREMTDTQYF; V: TRBV2; size: -; D: TRBD2; J: TRBJ2-3
DNA: TGCAGTGCGGGGGGGGCGAATGAGCAGTTCTTC; CDR3: CSAGGANEQFF; V: TRBV20-1; size: -; D: -; J: TRBJ2-1
DNA: TGTGCCAGCTCACCTGGGGACAGTTATACAGATACGCAGTATTTT; CDR3: CASSPGDSYTDTQYF; V: TRBV18; size: -; D: TRBD1; J: TRBJ2-3
DNA: TGTGCCAGCAGCTTAGAGCCCGGGACTAGCGGGGGGATAGATACGCAGTATTTT; CDR3: CASSLEPGTSGGIDTQYF; V: TRBV5-6; size: -; D: TRBD2; J: TRBJ2-3
DNA: TGCGCCAGCAGCCAAGAGAGGGTACGGGTGGGCACTGAAGCTTTCTTT; CDR3: CASSQERVRVGTEAFF; V: TRBV4-1; size: -; D: -; J: TRBJ1-1
DNA: TGTGCCAGCAGTTCGGACAGACGCAATCAGCCCCAGCATTTT; CDR3: CASSSDRRNQPQHF; V: TRBV6-5; size: -; D: -; J: TRBJ1-5
DNA: TGCAGCGTCCGAAGAGACAGGGAGAACACTGAAGCTTTCTTT; CDR3: CSVRRDRENTEAFF; V: TRBV29-1; size: -; D: TRBD1; J: TRBJ1-1
DNA: TGTGCCAGCAGGCCATCACGGGGTCCCAACAATGAGCAGTTCTTC; CDR3: CASRPSRGPNNEQFF; V: TRBV7-9; size: -; D: -; J: TRBJ2-1
DNA: TGTGCCAGCAGTGACCGGGCCGGGACACCTCGTCCCTACGAGCAGTACTTC; CDR3: CASSDRAGTPRPYEQYF; V: TRBV2; size: -; D: -; J: TRBJ2-7
DNA: TGCAGTGCTCTAGGGACAGCCCAGCAGTACTTC; CDR3: CSALGTAQQYF; V: TRBV20-1; size: -; D: TRBD1; J: TRBJ2-7
DNA: TGTGCCATCAGCGCGGCCAGTACACAGCCCCAGCATTTT; CDR3: CAISAASTQPQHF; V: TRBV10-3; size: -; D: -; J: TRBJ1-5
DNA: TGTGCCAGCAGCCCGGGGGGGGCTAGCGGGTACTCTGGGGCCAACGTCCTGACTTTC; CDR3: CASSPGGASGYSGANVLTF; V: TRBV7-9; size: -; D: TRBD2; J: TRBJ2-6
DNA: TGTGCCAGCAGCAGCCGGGACAGGGGCATAGCCGGGGAGCTGTTTTTT; CDR3: CASSSRDRGIAGELFF; V: TRBV6-6; size: -; D: TRBD1; J: TRBJ2-2
DNA: TGTGCCAGCAGCTCGTCCCCGAACACTGAAGCTTTCTTT; CDR3: CASSSSPNTEAFF; V: TRBV7-3; size: -; D: -; J: TRBJ1-1
DNA: TGTGCCAGCAGCTTAAATGTTTGGGACAGGGAGAACTATGGCTACACCTTC; CDR3: CASSLNVWDRENYGYTF; V: TRBV7-9; size: -; D: TRBD1; J: TRBJ1-2
DNA: TGCGCCAGCAGCCACTACGGACTTCTCGCCTACAATGAGCAGTTCTTC; CDR3: CASSHYGLLAYNEQFF; V: TRBV4-1; size: -; D: -; J: TRBJ2-1
DNA: TGTGCCAGCAGTACCCGCACCCAGACTAGAAACAATGAGCAGTTCTTC; CDR3: CASSTRTQTRNNEQFF; V: TRBV2; size: -; D: -; J: TRBJ2-1
DNA: TGTGCCAGCAGCCAAGAGTTGCACCGACTAGCGGGAGCAGAACAAGAGACCCAGTACTTC; CDR3: CASSQELHRLAGAEQETQYF; V: TRBV4-2; size: -; D: TRBD2; J: TRBJ2-5
DNA: TGTGCCAGAAGCCTCCTATGTTGGGAAAAACTGTTTTTT; CDR3: CARSLLCWEKLFF; V: TRBV5-3; size: -; D: -; J: TRBJ1-4
DNA: TGTGCCAGCAGCTTTGGACAGTCCTCACCCCTCCACTTT; CDR3: CASSFGQSSPLHF; V: TRBV7-9; size: -; D: -; J: TRBJ1-6